This TCR beta chain derives from a study of human T cells and chemical hapten exposure (TCRdb year 2021). At the level of the whole study: Libraries were pooled for sequencing, and variation in per-sample TCR yields was attributed mainly to small differences in library volumes within the pool. In alopecia patients, the study followed how the peripheral blood TCR repertoire changed in vivo over primary and secondary sensitization to diphenylcyclopropenone (DPC), a hapten.

Library preparation attached unique molecular identifiers to individual cDNA molecules for quantitative, reproducible TCR counting. From each blood RNA sample, both TCR alpha and TCR beta chains were sequenced. The study's processing was this. A median of about 87,000 TCRs per sample was observed, with a range of 23,224 to 690,600. V, J and CDR3 annotation of the TCR reads was carried out using the Decombinator software suite. To make PS versus PT1 abundance plots, every sample was subsampled to the same number of TCRs (28,000). Expanded TCRs were defined as absent before sensitization and observed at least eight times at the 2-week time point. In TCRdb, the public reads were trimmed at Q25 with fastp and aligned with MiXCR, with productive beta chains retained. Each record represents a unique CDR3 protein, reported with the most common genes and DNA among its rows. For this entry, the V and J calls and clone size follow TCRdb and not the study's own pipeline. The sample table lists about 120,000 distinct CDR3 sequences, less than 10% of them with a count of one. Roughly 1.3% of the sample goes to the ten largest clones.

Total RNA was extracted from unfractionated whole blood that had been collected in Tempus Blood RNA tubes. Five or six healthy volunteers served as TCR sequencing controls and were bled at day 0, 2 weeks and 6 weeks. The CDR3 holds 16 amino acids from the cysteine to the phenylalanine. Of the read, only the CDR3 DNA is kept; its 48 bases are in frame from base 1. Sequences SGHRS (CDR1) and YFSETQ (CDR2) are obtained from the germline V gene. V is clipped by 0 bases and J by 2 bases, and the sequence between their germline boundaries is 9 bases long. What the study reported, not specific to this receptor: No change with DPC sensitization was found in the number of TCRs above 1 in 1000 frequency, and no evidence of global repertoire structure alterations was found. After repeated subsampling, the strength of the expansion versus patch-test correlation and the threshold at which it became significant changed.

This clonotype was seen more than once but under ten times. Its antigen specificity is not known. No much larger clone exists at a distance of one base, and base qualities are not known. The V and J segments used are TRBV5-1 and TRBJ2-6; no D gene is confidently identified. What was sequenced was whole blood. The TCR was taken from a human donor in good health. Some clones in this sample may be carry-over from other donors' samples. Donor details come from another sample of the same person, matched by shared clones. The CDR3 here reads CASSLVAVTGANVLTF. The nucleotides are TGCGCCAGCAGCTTGGTGGCCGTAACTGGGGCCAACGTCCTGACTTTC.